This record covers a single T cell receptor beta chain. Its antigen is not known. Per the germline V gene, CDR1 is SGHTA and CDR2 is FQGNSA. The CDR3 has 15 amino acids. With 5 bases clipped from V and 8 bases from J, the junction kept 11 bases outside the gene matches. This sample stems from a study of cytomegalovirus exposure and HLA in healthy donors. Whole-study context: The same platform as the roughly 670 first-cohort repertoires was used for the 100 to 150 validation repertoires, a later analysis reported. Study findings and constraints: Specificity of a few CMV-associated chains for CMV antigens was verified in vitro. One later analysis, an examination of the 100 to 150 validation repertoires, found that first-cohort TCR clusters tended to co-occur in them.

The study drew the donors from its approximately 110-subject validation cohort, separate from the 666-subject first cohort. The method was immunoSEQ multiplex PCR; TCRdb's version includes in-frame clones alone and lacks a portion of them. The sample lists around 150,000 clones, roughly 90% occurring once. The sequence came from a man between 18 and 35 years old in good health and CMV-seropositive. V gene TRBV7-2 combines with J gene TRBJ2-1, with 8 bases matching TRBD1. Sample: PBMCs. Written as DNA, the CDR3 is TGTGCCAGCAGCCAAGAGGACAGGGTGATCGATGAGCAGTTCTTC. Translated, it gives CASSQEDRVIDEQFF.